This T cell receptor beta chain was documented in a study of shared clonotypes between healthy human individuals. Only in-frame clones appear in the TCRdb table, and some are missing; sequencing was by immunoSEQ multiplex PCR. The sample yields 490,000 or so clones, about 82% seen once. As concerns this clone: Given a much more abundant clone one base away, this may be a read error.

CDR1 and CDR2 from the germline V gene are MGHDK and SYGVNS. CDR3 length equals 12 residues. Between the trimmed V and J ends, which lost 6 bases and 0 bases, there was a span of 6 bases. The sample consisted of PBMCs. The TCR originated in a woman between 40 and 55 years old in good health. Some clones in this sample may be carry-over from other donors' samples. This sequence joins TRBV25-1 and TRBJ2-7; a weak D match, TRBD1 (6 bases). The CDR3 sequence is CASRDSSYEQYF. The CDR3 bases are TGTGCCAGCAGGGACAGCTCCTACGAGCAGTACTTC.